The source of this T cell receptor beta chain is a study of shared clonotypes between healthy human individuals. All donors qualified as healthy HIV-negative adults and had experienced no recent acute infections or vaccinations. This CDR3 is built from 16 residues. Germline V gene sequence: CDR1 SGDLS, CDR2 YYNGEE. The V and J ends lost 3 bases and 0 bases, in that order; junction bases with no gene match: 5. In the case of this clone: Its cognate antigen is unknown.

Genomic DNA (from each subset) was split evenly across several immunoSEQ plates. Method: immunoSEQ multiplex PCR; TCRdb's copy keeps in-frame clones and lacks some. This table has about a million clones, around three quarters appearing once. Notes on the study in general: Larger estimated richness was generally recorded for naive subsets relative to memory subsets.

The TCR comes from a man aged 18 to 30 in good health. Some clones in this sample may be carry-over from other donors' samples. The sequenced sample consisted of memory CD4+ T cells from PBMCs. The subset denotes: CD45RA-negative fraction. This rearrangement joins TRBV9 to TRBJ2-3; 9 nucleotides agree with TRBD2. In nucleotides, the CDR3 is TGTGCCAGCAGCGCCGCGGGGGGGCAGAGCACAGATACGCAGTATTTT. As protein: CASSAAGGQSTDTQYF. The whole variable domain, remainder taken from reference TRBV9 and TRBJ2-3, is DSGVTQTPKHLITATGQRVTLRCSPRSGDLSVYWYQQSLDQGLQFLIQYYNGEERAKGNILERFSAQQFPDLHSELNLSSLELGDSALYFCASSAAGGQSTDTQYFGPGTRLTVL.